The 15 T cell receptor beta chains in this list originate from one sample, sequenced in a study of blood T cells in healthy people across ages. A second PCR of 7 to 11 cycles used a sample-barcoded 5' primer and a J-beta primer mix. In TCRdb, the 5' RACE reads were re-called with MiXCR into one record per CDR3 protein. The sample shows approximately 760,000 distinct CDR3 sequences, about 25% of them seen only once. The same sample was also studied in work on T cells of mothers and their children.

The sequencing sample was made of blood. The receptors were sampled from a boy under 18 in good health.

The rearrangement links TRBV29-1 to TRBJ2-5, with D unresolved. The V end lost 3 bases, the J end lost 5 bases, and 16 bases lay between the germline ends. Per germline, CDR1 SQVTM and CDR2 ANQGSEA. This CDR3 spans 14 amino acids. The CDR3 sequence: CSVDYWRSPETQYF. The CDR3 nucleotides read TGCAGCGTTGATTATTGGCGCAGCCCGGAGACCCAGTACTTC.

The chain uses TRBV6-6 and TRBJ2-7, with 9 bases aligning to TRBD1. Germline assignment: CDR1 MNHNY and CDR2 SVGAGI (reference sequence). The CDR3 is 15 amino acids. V lost 4 bases to trimming and J lost 3 bases; unmatched junction nucleotides: 7. The CDR3 DNA sequence: TGTGCCAGCAGTTTAGAGACAGGGGGTAACTACGAGCAGTACTTC. It is translated as CASSLETGGNYEQYF.

This clonotype was detected only a few times. The chain links TRBV6-1 to TRBJ2-7; D perhaps matches TRBD1 (5 bases). Germline CDR1 reads MNHNS; CDR2 reads SASEGT. Between the trimmed V and J ends, which lost 8 bases and 3 bases, there was a span of 17 bases. CDR3 length: 14 residues. CDR3 loop: CASRTTVPNYEQYF. CDR3 sequence (DNA): TGTGCCAGCCGCACGACAGTACCAAACTACGAGCAGTACTTC.

This rearrangement joins TRBV9 to TRBJ2-1; 8 bases are a match to TRBD1. The V gene end was trimmed by 3 bases and the J gene end by 10 bases; junction bases not matched to a gene: 6. Germline V gene data show CDR1 as SGDLS and CDR2 as YYNGEE. This CDR3 spans 13 amino acids. The CDR3 loop is CASSAGTGPEQFF. CDR3 coding DNA: TGTGCCAGCAGCGCCGGGACAGGACCCGAGCAGTTCTTC.

The CDR3 is CASNGARPSLYEQFF. The CDR3 DNA follows: TGTGCCAGCAATGGGGCTCGCCCGTCCCTCTACGAGCAGTTCTTC. V gene TRBV21-1 combines with J gene TRBJ2-7; the D call of TRBD1 is as the table states it, not checked on the DNA. The J call may be wrong; the DNA end is better matched by TRBJ2-1. TRBV21-1 is a recognized pseudogene. The CDR3 runs to 15 residues.

The gene calls are TRBV7-8 and TRBJ2-7; D may be TRBD1 (6 bases). Looked up from germline, CDR1 is SGHVS and CDR2 is FQNEAQ. This CDR3 comprises 14 residues. Trimming removed 1 base at V and 9 bases at J, with 16 bases between. CDR3 nucleotides: TGTGCCAGCAGCTTAGAAGGCAGGGGAAGGCGGCAGTACTTC. Its translation: CASSLEGRGRRQYF. Full variable domain (rest looked up from reference TRBV7-8 and TRBJ2-7): GAGVSQSPRYKVAKRGQDVALRCDPISGHVSLFWYQQALGQGPEFLTYFQNEAQLDKSGLPSDRFFAERPEGSVSTLKIQRTQQEDSAVYLCASSLEGRGRRQYFGPGTRLTVT.

The DNA of the CDR3 is TGTGCCAGCAGCGTAGGAGGGGGCAACATTGAGCAGTTCTTC. Amino acid sequence: CASSVGGGNIEQFF. The V call is TRBV9, the J call TRBJ2-1; TRBD1 aligns across 7 bases. V shed 0 bases, J shed 9 bases, and the junction held 6 bases outside the gene matches. Germline V gives CDR1 SGDLS, CDR2 YYNGEE. CDR3 length: 14 amino acids. Supplemented by reference TRBV9 and TRBJ2-1, the full variable domain reads DSGVTQTPKHLITATGQRVTLRCSPRSGDLSVYWYQQSLDQGLQFLIQYYNGEERAKGNILERFSAQQFPDLHSELNLSSLELGDSALYFCASSVGGGNIEQFFGPGTRLTVL.

The CDR3 sequence is CASSYSSGRTDTQYF. DNA for the CDR3: TGTGCCAGCAGTTATTCTAGCGGGAGAACAGATACGCAGTATTTT. This chain uses TRBV6-5 with TRBJ2-3; the match to TRBD2 covers 10 bases. Germline CDR1 and CDR2: MNHEY and SVGAGI. Trimming removed 3 bases from V and 3 bases from J; junction bases left unmatched: 3. CDR3 length equals 15 residues.

The chain uses TRBV12-3 or TRBV12-4 and TRBJ2-1; TRBD1 aligns across 8 bases. J was trimmed by 6 bases and V by 5 bases; bases with no gene match: 9. The CDR3 covers 15 residues. The CDR3 spells CASSDQGAGINEQFF. The CDR3 DNA reads as TGTGCCAGCAGTGATCAGGGGGCTGGCATCAATGAGCAGTTCTTC.

This rearrangement joins TRBV2 to TRBJ2-6; the D gene is possibly TRBD1 (5 bases). Looked up from germline, CDR1 is SNHLY and CDR2 is FYNNEI. This CDR3 contains 16 residues. V was shortened by 5 bases and J by 0 bases, with 11 bases between the two germline ends. CDR3 residues: CASSYTGDSGANVLTF. The DNA of the CDR3 is TGTGCCAGCAGTTATACAGGCGACTCTGGGGCCAACGTCCTGACTTTC.

This rearrangement joins TRBV7-6 to TRBJ1-1; D is undetermined. The length of the CDR3 is 15 residues. Trimming shortened V by 1 base and J by 1 base, and 10 bases separated the two germline ends. In germline, CDR1 is SGHVS, CDR2 FNYEAQ. The CDR3 loop is CASSLGIGSNTEAFF. The DNA of the CDR3 is TGTGCCAGCAGCTTAGGTATAGGTTCGAACACTGAAGCTTTCTTT.

The chain joins TRBV29-1 to TRBJ2-7; the D is unclear. CDR1 is SQVTM, CDR2 ANQGSEA, per germline. The CDR3 covers 12 residues. Trimming cost V 6 bases and J 5 bases, with 14 bases left between them. The CDR3 protein is CSVHLDNDEQYF. The CDR3 bases are TGCAGCGTCCATCTAGACAACGACGAGCAGTACTTC.

The chain employs TRBV6-2 or TRBV6-3 and TRBJ2-1; D perhaps matches TRBD1 (8 bases). Germline V gives CDR1 MNHEY, CDR2 SVGEGT. The CDR3 is 17 residues long. Trimming shortened V by 4 bases and J by 4 bases, and 20 bases separated the two germline ends. The CDR3 DNA is TGTGCCAGCAGTTTACGGACAGGGACTATAGGTTACAATGAGCAGTTCTTC. Its protein product is CASSLRTGTIGYNEQFF.

The rearrangement links TRBV7-9 to TRBJ1-4; 11 bases line up with TRBD1. Unmatched junction bases numbered 12, after V lost 4 bases and J lost 8 bases. There are 17 residues in the CDR3. Germline values: CDR1 SEHNR, CDR2 FQNEAQ (reference sequence). The CDR3 DNA sequence: TGTGCCAGCAGCTCCGGGACAGGGGGGAGTGGTGGAGAAAAACTGTTTTTT. This codes for CASSSGTGGSGGEKLFF. Using reference TRBV7-9 and TRBJ1-4 for the parts outside the CDR3, the full variable domain is DTGVSQNPRHKITKRGQNVTFRCDPISEHNRLYWYRQTLGQGPEFLTYFQNEAQLEKSRLLSDRFSAERPKGSFSTLEIQRTEQGDSAMYLCASSSGTGGSGGEKLFFGSGTQLSVL.

This chain connects TRBV29-1 to TRBJ2-3, with D perhaps matching TRBD1 or TRBD2 (6 bases each). Germline V gene sequence: CDR1 SQVTM, CDR2 ANQGSEA. This CDR3 is 13 amino acids long. V was shortened by 6 bases and J by 8 bases, with 18 bases between the two germline ends. CDR3 sequence (DNA): TGCAGCGTCGGAGGGGGGTCCGACCGTACGCAGTATTTT. It codes for CSVGGGSDRTQYF.